These T cell receptor beta chains were read from a single sample in a study of blood T cell repertoires in COVID-19. The protocol was immunoSEQ multiplex PCR, while the TCRdb copy is restricted to in-frame clones and leaves out a portion. The table records some 200,000 clones, around 86% of them present only once. The sample consisted of peripheral blood. The source is an elderly woman in a cohort sampled during active or convalescent COVID-19. Each CDR3 is given with its conserved first and last residue. The D gene is left open where the match is weak. For some rows the clone size is stated as once, few or many, or as a class when expanded; others skip it.

CSARGPSQFF TGCAGTGCTAGAGGTCCGTCGCAGTTCTTC TRBJ2-1 TRBV20-1 . .
CAISESSQSYGYTF TGTGCCATCAGTGAGTCCAGTCAGTCCTATGGCTACACCTTC TRBJ1-2 TRBV10-3 . .
CASNGGLQETQYF TGTGCCAGCAATGGCGGCCTCCAAGAGACCCAGTACTTC TRBJ2-5 TRBV2 . .
CASRTTGNAVTLHF TGTGCCAGCAGAACGACAGGGAACGCAGTAACCCTCCACTTT TRBJ1-6 TRBV6-6 . TRBD1
CASSPGGIPNQPQHF TGCGCCAGCAGCCCAGGAGGGATCCCCAATCAGCCCCAGCATTTT TRBJ1-5 TRBV4-1 . .
CASSQSGTGMGVGSPLHF TGTGCCAGCAGCCAATCCGGGACAGGGATGGGGGTCGGGTCACCCCTCCACTTT TRBJ1-6 TRBV4-2 . TRBD1
CASSQDRRQTQYF TGTGCCAGCTCACAGGACAGGCGGCAGACCCAGTACTTC TRBJ2-5 TRBV18 once TRBD1
CASRVRNTQNEKLFF TGTGCCAGCAGGGTCCGAAACACACAGAATGAAAAACTGTTTTTT TRBJ1-4 TRBV27 once .
CASSLGQYGTQYF TGCGCCAGCAGCTTGGGCCAGTATGGGACCCAGTACTTC TRBJ2-5 TRBV5-1 . .
CASSLILRDIVGNTIYF TGTGCCAGCAGTTTAATTCTCCGGGACATAGTTGGAAACACCATATATTTT TRBJ1-3 TRBV28 . .
CASRGSSGANVLTF TGTGCCAGCAGGGGCAGCTCTGGGGCCAACGTCCTGACTTTC TRBJ2-6 TRBV6-5 . .
CASSMGPGYEQYF TGTGCCAGTAGTATGGGTCCGGGGTACGAGCAGTACTTC TRBJ2-7 TRBV19 . .
CASSRRGYENTIYF TGCGCCAGCAGCCGCAGGGGTTATGAAAACACCATATATTTT TRBJ1-3 TRBV5-1 . .
CASNPGTAYYGYTF TGTGCCAGCAATCCCGGGACAGCCTACTATGGCTACACCTTC TRBJ1-2 TRBV28 . TRBD1
CASSLGRGYGYTF TGTGCCAGCAGCTTAGGACGGGGCTATGGCTACACCTTC TRBJ1-2 TRBV11-2 few .
CASSQDILNTGELFF TGTGCCAGCAGCCAAGATATACTGAACACCGGGGAGCTGTTTTTT TRBJ2-2 TRBV3-1/TRBV3-2 . .
CASTLTFNYGYTF TGTGCCAGCACCCTGACATTTAACTATGGCTACACCTTC TRBJ1-2 TRBV5-5 few .
CASSVGTGIQETQYF TGTGCCAGCAGCGTCGGAACCGGGATCCAAGAGACCCAGTACTTC TRBJ2-5 TRBV9 few .
CASSQQGGTEAFF TGTGCCAGCAGCCAACAGGGCGGAACTGAAGCTTTCTTT TRBJ1-1 TRBV7-9 . .
CASSQRGSDTQYF TGCGCCAGCAGCCAGCGCGGATCAGATACGCAGTATTTT TRBJ2-3 TRBV4-1 . .
CASSEGGPRETEAFF TGTGCCAGCAGTGAAGGGGGGCCGAGGGAAACTGAAGCTTTCTTT TRBJ1-1 TRBV2 . .
CATSRDRGYGYTF TGTGCCACCAGCAGAGATCGCGGGTATGGCTACACCTTC TRBJ1-2 TRBV15 . .
CASSPRLGGGETQYF TGTGCCAGCAGCCCGAGACTAGGGGGAGGGGAGACCCAGTACTTC TRBJ2-5 TRBV2 . .
CASSLAGGARANEQFF TGTGCCAGCAGCCTGGCCGGAGGGGCCCGCGCCAATGAGCAGTTCTTC TRBJ2-1 TRBV3-1/TRBV3-2 . .
CASSQVSSITDTQYF TGTGCCAGCAGCCAAGTGAGTAGTATCACAGATACGCAGTATTTT TRBJ2-3 TRBV3-1/TRBV3-2 once .
CASSQPHRVGGQETQYF TGCGCCAGCAGCCAACCTCACAGGGTCGGTGGGCAAGAGACCCAGTACTTC TRBJ2-5 TRBV4-1 . .
CASSSVAGGGQETQYF TGCGCCAGCAGCTCCGTAGCGGGAGGGGGCCAAGAGACCCAGTACTTC TRBJ2-5 TRBV5-1 . TRBD2
CASSIGSAGSYGYTF TGTGCCAGTAGTATCGGTTCCGCGGGTAGCTATGGCTACACCTTC TRBJ1-2 TRBV19 . .
CASSLEGSPGLALYFESTDTQYF TGTGCCAGCAGCTTAGAAGGGAGCCCGGGACTAGCCCTATACTTCGAAAGCACAGATACGCAGTATTTT TRBJ2-3 TRBV11-3 once TRBD2
CASSEQGGNSPLHF TGTGCCAGCAGTGAACAGGGAGGCAATTCACCCCTCCACTTT TRBJ1-6 TRBV2 . .
CASSTPGTGVGNEKLFF TGTGCCAGCAGCACTCCCGGGACAGGGGTCGGGAATGAAAAACTGTTTTTT TRBJ1-4 TRBV7-2 . TRBD1
CASSLGQGYQETQYF TGCGCCAGCAGCTTGGGGCAGGGATACCAAGAGACCCAGTACTTC TRBJ2-5 TRBV5-1 . .
CASSLLRDRDEKLFF TGTGCCAGCAGCTTACTCCGGGACAGGGATGAAAAACTGTTTTTT TRBJ1-4 TRBV11-2 once TRBD1
CASSPDNYNSPLHF TGTGCCAGCAGTCCGGACAACTATAATTCACCCCTCCACTTT TRBJ1-6 TRBV28 . .
CASRTAGQQSYTF TGTGCCAGCAGGACGGCGGGACAGCAAAGCTACACCTTC TRBJ1-2 TRBV7-9 . TRBD1
CASSDAGQRSYGYTF TGTGCCAGCAGTGATGCTGGACAGAGGAGCTATGGCTACACCTTC TRBJ1-2 TRBV25-1 . .